What follows are 21 T cell receptor beta chains derived from one specimen sequenced in a study of T cell clones after liver transplantation. The protocol was immunoSEQ multiplex PCR, while the TCRdb copy is restricted to in-frame clones and leaves out a portion. The sample lists some 40,000 clones, more than 70% occurring once. Sequenced material: CD4+ T cells from blood, taken 24 months after liver transplant. The receptors derive from a human patient who received a liver transplant. Some T cells here may be from the graft donor.

The chain couples TRBV7-9 to TRBJ2-1; D call uncertain. Germline V lookup: CDR1 SEHNR, CDR2 FQNEAQ (reference sequence). The CDR3 is made up of 18 amino acids. Deletions cut 1 base from V and 5 bases from J, with 21 bases between. The CDR3 loop reads CASSLGDRALGANNEQFF. The CDR3 DNA reads as TGTGCCAGCAGCTTAGGGGATAGAGCCCTAGGAGCCAACAATGAGCAGTTCTTC.

CDR3 loop: CASRLTGGNEQYF. The CDR3 DNA sequence: TGTGCCAGCAGGCTTACAGGGGGCAACGAGCAGTACTTC. This chain connects TRBV5-4 to TRBJ2-7, with TRBD1 matching 9 bases. Germline assignment: CDR1 SGHNT and CDR2 YYREEE (reference sequence). The junction had 5 bases not matched to a gene; V was cut back by 5 bases and J by 5 bases. CDR3 length equals 13 residues.

V gene TRBV19 combines with J gene TRBJ2-1; 7 bases fit TRBD1. This CDR3 has 14 amino acids. CDR1 and CDR2 from the germline V gene are LNHDA and SQIVND (reference sequence). V shed 3 bases and J 9 bases; nucleotides not matched to a gene: 8. The CDR3 sequence is CASSIFDWDSEQFF. CDR3 in DNA: TGTGCCAGTAGTATTTTCGATTGGGACAGTGAGCAGTTCTTC.

This chain joins TRBV4-3 and TRBJ1-4, with D unresolved. The ends were cut back, 4 bases at V and 5 bases at J, with 20 bases in the middle. In germline, CDR1 is LGHNA, CDR2 YSLEER. The CDR3 totals 17 residues. In nucleotides, the CDR3 is TGCGCCAGCAGCCTCCCGCGCTACGAGGGAGAGAATGAAAAACTGTTTTTT. Amino acid sequence: CASSLPRYEGENEKLFF.

This chain uses TRBV6-1 with TRBJ1-5; D remains ambiguous. CDR3 size: 14 residues. In germline, CDR1 is MNHNS, CDR2 SASEGT. Trimming left V 0 bases short and J 5 bases short, with 8 bases between. CDR3 amino acids: CASSEASQHQPQHF. For the CDR3, the DNA is TGTGCCAGCAGTGAAGCGTCTCAACATCAGCCCCAGCATTTT.

The V gene is TRBV19, the J gene TRBJ2-2; 8 nucleotides agree with TRBD1. The V gene end was trimmed by 6 bases and the J gene end by 1 base; junction bases not matched to a gene: 1. The CDR3 runs to 14 residues. In germline, CDR1 is LNHDA, CDR2 SQIVND (reference sequence). CDR3 loop: CASRGTGNTGELFF. CDR3 in DNA: TGTGCCAGTAGGGGGACAGGGAACACCGGGGAGCTGTTTTTT.

The chain joins TRBV20-1 to TRBJ2-1; perhaps TRBD2 as D (6 bases). The CDR3 consists of 11 residues. With 6 bases removed from V and 15 bases from J, the gap between germline ends came to 18 bases. Per the germline V gene, CDR1 is DFQATT and CDR2 is SNEGSKA (reference sequence). CDR3 residues: CSAQRLGELFF. DNA for the CDR3: TGCAGTGCCCAGAGACTAGGAGAGTTGTTCTTC.

This clone was observed a few times. V and J are TRBV27 and TRBJ2-7, with 11 bases fitting TRBD2. Per the germline V gene, CDR1 is MNHEY and CDR2 is SMNVEV (reference sequence). This CDR3 has 16 residues. V shed 5 bases and J 0 bases; nucleotides not matched to a gene: 6. CDR3 amino acids: CASSTLGTSGSYEQYF. DNA of the CDR3: TGTGCCAGCAGTACACTCGGGACTAGCGGCTCCTACGAGCAGTACTTC.

The chain carries TRBV28 and TRBJ1-2, with unresolved D. Trimming cost V 4 bases and J 6 bases, with 9 bases left between them. Germline values: CDR1 MDHEN, CDR2 SYDVKM. The CDR3 runs to 12 residues. The CDR3 DNA reads as TGTGCCAGCAGTTCAATGGCGAATGGCTACACCTTC. Its translation is CASSSMANGYTF.

The chain uses TRBV6-5 and TRBJ2-5, with unresolved D. Trimming pared 6 bases from V and 0 bases from J, leaving 11 bases between. The CDR3 contains 14 residues. Germline assignment: CDR1 MNHEY and CDR2 SVGAGI. The CDR3 is CASSRFGYQETQYF. DNA of the CDR3: TGTGCCAGCAGCCGATTCGGATACCAAGAGACCCAGTACTTC.

The chain employs TRBV7-9 and TRBJ2-4; D not resolved. The CDR3 extends over 14 amino acids. V lost 2 bases and J lost 1, with 6 bases in between. The germline gives CDR1 SEHNR, CDR2 FQNEAQ (reference sequence). The chain's CDR3 is CASSLKVAKNIQYF. The CDR3 region has the DNA TGTGCCAGCAGCTTAAAGGTTGCCAAAAACATTCAGTACTTC.

This sequence joins TRBV9 and TRBJ1-1; unclear D gene. Trimming took 4 bases from V and 4 from J, leaving 20 bases between them. The CDR3 is made up of 16 amino acids. Germline lookup yields CDR1 SGDLS and CDR2 YYNGEE. CDR3 in DNA: TGTGCCAGCAGCCCACGGGAGGGTACCTGGAGCACTGAAGCTTTCTTT. Protein product: CASSPREGTWSTEAFF.

This clone occurred once. The chain couples TRBV6-1 to TRBJ2-7, with D tentatively TRBD2 (5 bases). V gave up 3 bases and J gave up 0 bases, with 12 bases separating them. The V gene's germline CDR1 is MNHNS and CDR2 SASEGT. This CDR3 comprises 15 residues. The DNA for the CDR3 is TGTGCCAGCAGTGAGGGGAGCGCGGGCTCCTACGAGCAGTACTTC. Amino acid sequence: CASSEGSAGSYEQYF.

This sequence joins TRBV13 and TRBJ2-2, with D maybe TRBD2 (5 bases). Between the trimmed V and J ends, which lost 5 bases and 4 bases, there was a span of 26 bases. The CDR3 runs to 19 residues. Germline-derived CDR1 and CDR2 are PRHDT and FYEKMQ (reference sequence). The CDR3, as DNA: TGTGCCAGCAGCCCCCCGGGGTATGGAGCTTACTCGGGCACCGGGGAGCTGTTTTTT. This codes for CASSPPGYGAYSGTGELFF.

CDR3 sequence: CASSPLLGTSTDTQYF. The CDR3 coding sequence is TGTGCCAGCAGCCCACTGTTAGGAACTAGCACAGATACGCAGTATTTT. The J gene is TRBJ2-3, the V gene TRBV5-6, with no clear D. Trimming took off 4 bases at V and 0 bases at J, with 15 bases between the two ends. The germline CDR1 and CDR2 sequences are SGHDT and YYEEEE. The CDR3 has 16 amino acids.

Comment on this clone: Other DNA sequences in this specimen translate into the identical CDR3. This chain joins TRBV15 and TRBJ1-2; 8 bases fit TRBD1. Unmatched junction bases numbered 5, after V lost 0 bases and J lost 2 bases. CDR1 and CDR2 (germline): LNHNV, YYDKDF (reference sequence). The CDR3 covers 16 residues. For the CDR3, the DNA is TGTGCCACCAGCAGAGAAGGACAGGGCCGAAACTATGGCTACACCTTC. Residues: CATSREGQGRNYGYTF.

J is TRBJ1-1 and V is TRBV19; unclear D gene. This CDR3 contains 14 residues. Trimming pared 2 bases from V and 3 bases from J, leaving 10 bases between. Per the germline V gene, CDR1 is LNHDA and CDR2 is SQIVND (reference sequence). The CDR3 nucleotides read TGTGCCAGTAGTATAACGGGAGTGGACACTGAAGCTTTCTTT. It codes for CASSITGVDTEAFF.

The chain carries TRBV7-2 and TRBJ2-3; D perhaps matches TRBD1 (6 bases). The CDR3 runs to 14 residues. Per the germline V gene, CDR1 is SGHTA and CDR2 is FQGNSA. Trimming shortened V by 5 bases and J by 1 base, and 10 bases separated the two germline ends. CDR3 protein: CASSHRTGTDTQYF. For the CDR3, the DNA is TGTGCCAGCAGCCACCGGACAGGCACAGATACGCAGTATTTT.

V is TRBV2 and J is TRBJ2-5, with 9 bases lining up with TRBD2. With V trimmed by 8 bases and J by 3 bases, 25 bases remained unmatched. Germline V gene lookup returns CDR1 SNHLY and CDR2 FYNNEI. The CDR3 spans 20 residues. DNA of the CDR3: TGTGCCAGCGGCCGGGCTACGAGGGCTAGCGGGACGAGGGTGGAAGAGACCCAGTACTTC. Its protein is CASGRATRASGTRVEETQYF.

This clone showed up just once. The chain combines TRBV18 with TRBJ1-2, with D perhaps TRBD1 (5 bases). The CDR3 consists of 17 residues. The V gene lost 5 bases and the J gene lost 4 bases, with 23 bases spanning the gap. Germline values: CDR1 KGHSH, CDR2 LQKENI. As DNA, the CDR3 is TGTGCCAGCTCATCACTTGCGGACATCCTCAAAATCTATGGCTACACCTTC. Its protein product is CASSSLADILKIYGYTF. Variable domain in full (rest from reference TRBV18 and TRBJ1-2): NAGVMQNPRHLVRRRGQEARLRCSPMKGHSHVYWYRQLPEEGLKFMVYLQKENIIDESGMPKERFSAEFPKEGPSILRIQQVVRGDSAAYFCASSSLADILKIYGYTFGSGTRLTVV.

CDR3 loop: CASSLVPGDEQYF. DNA of the CDR3: TGTGCCAGCAGTCTAGTTCCGGGGGACGAGCAGTACTTC. This chain links TRBV6-5 with TRBJ2-7, with D possibly being TRBD2 (6 bases). Looked up from germline, CDR1 is MNHEY and CDR2 is SVGAGI. The length of the CDR3 is 13 residues. The V gene lost 5 bases and the J gene lost 5 bases, with 13 bases spanning the gap.